This TCR beta chain derives from a study of blood T cell repertoires in COVID-19. Study in general: Sources were T cells, B-cell-depleted T cells, or PBMCs; the material itself was cDNA or gDNA.

The CDR3 is 14 residues long. The germline V gene has CDR1 LGHDT and CDR2 YNNKEL (reference sequence). Trimming removed 2 bases from V and 7 bases from J, with 11 bases in between. As handled by the study authors: Cell counts per sample came from amplifying reference gene primers. Here immunoSEQ multiplex PCR was the method, and the copy in TCRdb shows in-frame clones only, minus some. V and J calls plus clone size are reproduced from that table; the DNA served to infer D and trimming. This repertoire shows around 150,000 clones, about three quarters found once; its top ten account for roughly 2.8%. The genes are TRBV3-1 (or the pseudogene TRBV3-2) and TRBJ1-4; D call uncertain. The receptor was derived from a man in his 70s with acute or convalescent COVID-19. The specimen sequenced was peripheral blood. The CDR3 nucleotides read TGTGCCAGCAGCCAACTAGGATGGAGTGAAAAACTGTTTTTT. Residues: CASSQLGWSEKLFF.